This T cell receptor (beta chain) was sequenced during a study of blood T cell repertoires in COVID-19. Study overall: Collection of acute and convalescent COVID-19 samples took place in the United States, Italy and Spain. PBMCs, B-cell-depleted T cells, or T cells provided the cDNA or gDNA that made up the material.

Per the original data handling: Reference gene primers were amplified, and this amplification served to estimate nucleated cell counts. Here immunoSEQ multiplex PCR was the method, and the copy in TCRdb shows in-frame clones only, minus some. The DNA was the basis for D and trimming; V, J and clone size are from that table. The sample yields 140,000 to 150,000 clones, about nine tenths seen once. Germline CDR1 and CDR2: SEHNR and FQNEAQ (reference sequence). The CDR3 contains 15 residues. V lost 5 bases, J lost 4 bases, and 8 bases stayed unmatched. This clone was found once. The receptor's source is an elderly man with acute or convalescent COVID-19. J is TRBJ1-3 and V is TRBV7-9; the match to TRBD1 covers 7 bases. Input material: peripheral blood. CDR3 DNA: TGTGCCAGCAGCCCGGGCAGGGGGGCAGGAAACACCATATATTTT. It yields the protein CASSPGRGAGNTIYF.